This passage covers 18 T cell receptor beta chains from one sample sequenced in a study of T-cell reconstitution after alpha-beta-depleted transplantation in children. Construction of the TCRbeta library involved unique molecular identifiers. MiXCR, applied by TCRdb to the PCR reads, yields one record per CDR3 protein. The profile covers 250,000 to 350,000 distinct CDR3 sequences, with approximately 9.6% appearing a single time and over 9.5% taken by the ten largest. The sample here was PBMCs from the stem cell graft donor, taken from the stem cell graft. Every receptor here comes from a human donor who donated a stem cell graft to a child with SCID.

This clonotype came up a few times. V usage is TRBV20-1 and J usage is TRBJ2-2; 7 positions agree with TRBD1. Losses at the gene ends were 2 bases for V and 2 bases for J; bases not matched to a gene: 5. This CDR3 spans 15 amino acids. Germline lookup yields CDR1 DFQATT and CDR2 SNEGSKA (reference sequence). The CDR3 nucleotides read TGCAGTGCTAGACCCCGGGACAGAAACACCGGGGAGCTGTTTTTT. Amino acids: CSARPRDRNTGELFF.

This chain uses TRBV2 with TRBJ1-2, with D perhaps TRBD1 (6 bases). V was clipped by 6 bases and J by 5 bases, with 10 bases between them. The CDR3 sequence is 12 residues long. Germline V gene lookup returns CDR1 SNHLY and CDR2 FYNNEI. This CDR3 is CASRSQGYGYTF. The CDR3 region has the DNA TGTGCCAGCAGGTCGCAGGGGTATGGCTACACCTTC.

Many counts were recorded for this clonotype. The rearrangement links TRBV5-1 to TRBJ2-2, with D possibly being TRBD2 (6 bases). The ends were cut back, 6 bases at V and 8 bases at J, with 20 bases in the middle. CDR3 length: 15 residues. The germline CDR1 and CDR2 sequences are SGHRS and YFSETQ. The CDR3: CASNQAGSGTGELFF. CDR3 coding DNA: TGCGCCAGCAATCAGGCGGGGTCCGGAACAGGGGAGCTGTTTTTT.

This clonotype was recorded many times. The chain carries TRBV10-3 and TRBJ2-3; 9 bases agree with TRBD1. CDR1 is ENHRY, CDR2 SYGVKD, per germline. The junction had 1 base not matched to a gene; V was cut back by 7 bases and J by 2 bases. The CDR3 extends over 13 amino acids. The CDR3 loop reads CAIKQGATDTQYF. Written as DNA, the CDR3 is TGTGCCATCAAACAGGGGGCCACAGATACGCAGTATTTT.

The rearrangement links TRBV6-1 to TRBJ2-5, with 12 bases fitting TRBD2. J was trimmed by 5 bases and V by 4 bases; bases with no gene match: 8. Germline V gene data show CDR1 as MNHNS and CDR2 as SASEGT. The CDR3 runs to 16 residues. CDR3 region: CASSGLAGVVGETQYF. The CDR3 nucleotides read TGTGCCAGCAGTGGACTAGCGGGGGTTGTTGGGGAGACCCAGTACTTC.

For the CDR3, the DNA is TGTGCTAGTTCCCCAGGGGTGGCCTACGAGCAGTACTTC. Its protein is CASSPGVAYEQYF. The chain employs TRBV12-5 and TRBJ2-7; D is possibly TRBD1 (6 bases). The germline gives CDR1 LGHNT, CDR2 FRNRAP. The CDR3 spans 13 residues. With 8 bases removed from V and 2 bases from J, the gap between germline ends came to 13 bases.

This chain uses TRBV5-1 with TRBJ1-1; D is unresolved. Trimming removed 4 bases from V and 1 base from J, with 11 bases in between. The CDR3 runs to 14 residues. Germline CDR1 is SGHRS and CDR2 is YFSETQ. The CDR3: CASSPDGSNTEAFF. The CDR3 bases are TGCGCCAGCAGCCCAGACGGATCGAACACTGAAGCTTTCTTT.

The CDR3 loop is CASGRRGYNEQFF. The CDR3 DNA reads as TGTGCCAGCGGCCGGCGGGGCTACAATGAGCAGTTCTTC. The chain is built from TRBV7-9 and TRBJ2-1; D might be TRBD2 (6 bases). This CDR3 comprises 13 residues. Trimming stripped 8 bases from V and 3 bases from J, with 11 bases between. From germline, CDR1 is SEHNR and CDR2 FQNEAQ (reference sequence).

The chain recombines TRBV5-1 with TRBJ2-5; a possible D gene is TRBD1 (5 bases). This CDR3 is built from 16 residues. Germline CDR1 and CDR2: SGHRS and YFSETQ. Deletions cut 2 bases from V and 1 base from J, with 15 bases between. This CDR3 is CASSFNRQSFQETQYF. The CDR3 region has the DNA TGCGCCAGCAGCTTCAATCGACAGAGCTTCCAAGAGACCCAGTACTTC.

The CDR3 DNA reads as TGCAGCGTTGAAGAGGGGCACGAGCAGTACTTC. Translated: CSVEEGHEQYF. The V call is TRBV29-1, the J call TRBJ2-7; TRBD1 is a possible D gene (5 bases). Deletions cut 0 bases from V and 5 bases from J, with 5 bases between. The CDR3 sequence is 11 residues long. Germline-derived CDR1 and CDR2 are SQVTM and ANQGSEA.

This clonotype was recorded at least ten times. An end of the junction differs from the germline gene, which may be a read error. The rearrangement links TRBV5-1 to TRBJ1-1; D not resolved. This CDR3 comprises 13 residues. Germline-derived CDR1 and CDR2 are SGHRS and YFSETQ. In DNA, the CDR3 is TGTGCCAGCAGCTTAGGGTTGAACACTGAAGCTTTCTTT. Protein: CASSLGLNTEAFF.

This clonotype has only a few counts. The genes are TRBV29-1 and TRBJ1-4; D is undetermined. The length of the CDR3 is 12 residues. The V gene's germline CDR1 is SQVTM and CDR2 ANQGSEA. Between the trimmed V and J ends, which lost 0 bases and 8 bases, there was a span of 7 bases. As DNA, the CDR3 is TGCAGCGTTGAAGAACCGACAGAAAAACTGTTTTTT. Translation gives CSVEEPTEKLFF.

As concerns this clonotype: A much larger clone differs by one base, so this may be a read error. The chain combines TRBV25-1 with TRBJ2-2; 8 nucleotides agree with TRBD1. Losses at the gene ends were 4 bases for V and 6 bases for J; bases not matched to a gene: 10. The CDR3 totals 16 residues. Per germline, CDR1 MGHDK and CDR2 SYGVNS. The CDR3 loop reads CASSGPWTGSPGELFF. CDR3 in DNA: TGTGCCAGCAGTGGACCCTGGACAGGGTCTCCCGGGGAGCTGTTTTTT.

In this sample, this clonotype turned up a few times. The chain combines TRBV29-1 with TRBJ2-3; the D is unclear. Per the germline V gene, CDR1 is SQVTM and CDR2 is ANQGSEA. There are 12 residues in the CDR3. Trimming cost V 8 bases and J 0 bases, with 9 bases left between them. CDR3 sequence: CSRRSSTDTQYF. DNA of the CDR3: TGCAGCAGACGGAGTAGCACAGATACGCAGTATTTT.

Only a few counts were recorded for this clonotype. CDR3 sequence (DNA): TGTGCCAGCAGCTCGACAGGGTTACAAGAGACCCAGTACTTC. This translates into CASSSTGLQETQYF. This chain joins TRBV11-2 and TRBJ2-5; the match to TRBD1 covers 7 bases. The CDR3 is made up of 14 amino acids. Germline V gene data show CDR1 as SGHAT and CDR2 as FQNNGV. The junction had 4 bases not matched to a gene; V was cut back by 4 bases and J by 2 bases. Full variable domain (outside the CDR3, taken from reference TRBV11-2 and TRBJ2-5): EAGVAQSPRYKIIEKRQSVAFWCNPISGHATLYWYQQILGQGPKLLIQFQNNGVVDDSQLPKDRFSAERLKGVDSTLKIQPAKLEDSAVYLCASSSTGLQETQYFGPGTRLLVL.

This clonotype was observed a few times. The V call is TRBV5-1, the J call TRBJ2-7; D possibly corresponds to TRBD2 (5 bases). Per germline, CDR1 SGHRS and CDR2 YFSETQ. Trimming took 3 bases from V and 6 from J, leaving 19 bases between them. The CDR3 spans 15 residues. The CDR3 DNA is TGCGCCAGCAGCTCGAACAGTGCATTAGGAGGCGAGCAGTACTTC. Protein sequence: CASSSNSALGGEQYF.

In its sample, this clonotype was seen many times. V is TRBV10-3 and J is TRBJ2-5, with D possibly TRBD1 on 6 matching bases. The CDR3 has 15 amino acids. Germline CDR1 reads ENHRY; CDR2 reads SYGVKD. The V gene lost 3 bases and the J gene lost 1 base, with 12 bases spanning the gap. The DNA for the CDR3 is TGTGCCATCAGTGACAGGGGAGTTCCCCAAGAGACCCAGTACTTC. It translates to CAISDRGVPQETQYF.

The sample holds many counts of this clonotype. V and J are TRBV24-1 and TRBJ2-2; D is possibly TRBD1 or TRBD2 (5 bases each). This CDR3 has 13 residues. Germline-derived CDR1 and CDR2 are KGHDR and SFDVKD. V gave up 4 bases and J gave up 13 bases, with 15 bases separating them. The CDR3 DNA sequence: TGTGCCACCAGTGACCAGACAGTAGAGGGGCTGTTTTTT. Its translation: CATSDQTVEGLFF.